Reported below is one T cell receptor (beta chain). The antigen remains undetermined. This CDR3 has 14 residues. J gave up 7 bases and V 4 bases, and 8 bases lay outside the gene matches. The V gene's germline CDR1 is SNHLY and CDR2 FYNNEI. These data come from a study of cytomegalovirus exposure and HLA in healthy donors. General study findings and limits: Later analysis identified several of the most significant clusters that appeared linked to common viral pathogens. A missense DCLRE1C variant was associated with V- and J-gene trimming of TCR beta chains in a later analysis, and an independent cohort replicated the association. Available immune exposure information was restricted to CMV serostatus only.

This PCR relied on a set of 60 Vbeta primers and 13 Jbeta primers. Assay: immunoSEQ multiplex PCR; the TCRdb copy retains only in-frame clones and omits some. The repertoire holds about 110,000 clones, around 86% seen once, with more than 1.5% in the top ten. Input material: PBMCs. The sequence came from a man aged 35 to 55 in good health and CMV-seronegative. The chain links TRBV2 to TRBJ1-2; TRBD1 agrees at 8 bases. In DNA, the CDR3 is TGTGCCAGCAGTGCGACAGGGGCGATAGGTGGCTACACCTTC. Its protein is CASSATGAIGGYTF.